Following are 20 T cell receptor beta chains from one sample sequenced in a study of blood T cell repertoires in COVID-19. The protocol was immunoSEQ multiplex PCR, while the TCRdb copy is restricted to in-frame clones and leaves out a portion. Of approximately 93,000 clones in the sample, 75% to 85% were seen once. Sequencing was performed on peripheral blood. These receptors all stem from a woman older than 75 with acute or convalescent COVID-19.

V is TRBV25-1 and J is TRBJ2-7; D unresolved. Trimming cost V 4 bases and J 4 bases, with 5 bases left between them. CDR1 is MGHDK and CDR2 is SYGVNS in the germline V gene. The length of the CDR3 is 11 residues. The CDR3 nucleotides are TGTGCCAGCAGTGGTTCGTACGAGCAGTACTTC. Its translation is CASSGSYEQYF.

This chain joins TRBV28 and TRBJ1-5, with 8 nucleotides matching TRBD1. CDR3 length equals 14 residues. The trim removed 3 bases at V and 7 bases at J, leaving 5 bases unmatched. In germline, CDR1 is MDHEN, CDR2 SYDVKM. The chain's CDR3 is CASSFPTGVQPQHF. In DNA, the CDR3 is TGTGCCAGCAGTTTCCCGACAGGGGTGCAGCCCCAGCATTTT.

This chain joins TRBV4-2 and TRBJ2-5; 8 bases line up with TRBD1. The J segment lost 7 bases and the V segment lost 4 bases, leaving 11 bases of the junction unmatched. This CDR3 is built from 15 residues. The V gene's germline CDR1 is LGHNA and CDR2 YNFKEQ. Here the CDR3 DNA reads TGTGCCAGCAGCCCGGGACAGGAGCTAAAGGGGACCCAGTACTTC. Protein: CASSPGQELKGTQYF.

J is TRBJ2-7 and V is TRBV7-2; TRBD2 agrees at 10 bases. The CDR3 spans 15 residues. The germline gives CDR1 SGHTA, CDR2 FQGNSA. The junction had 3 bases not matched to a gene; V was cut back by 1 base and J by 3 bases. The chain's CDR3 is CASSLVAGGIYEQYF. The CDR3 DNA reads TGTGCCAGCAGCTTAGTAGCGGGGGGAATCTACGAGCAGTACTTC.

This chain links TRBV5-6 with TRBJ1-1; D perhaps matches TRBD1 (5 bases). V lost 0 bases and J lost 5, with 5 bases in between. The CDR3 is 12 amino acids. From germline, CDR1 is SGHDT and CDR2 YYEEEE. This CDR3 is CASSLGQTEAFF. CDR3 nucleotide sequence: TGTGCCAGCAGCTTGGGACAGACTGAAGCTTTCTTT.

The sample holds one count of this clone. The chain uses TRBV7-2 and TRBJ2-3, with D unresolved. The CDR3 runs 14 residues. The germline V gene has CDR1 SGHTA and CDR2 FQGNSA. V gave up 2 bases and J gave up 0 bases, with 6 bases separating them. CDR3 bases: TGTGCCAGCAGCTTACTTACTAGCACAGATACGCAGTATTTT. Translation gives CASSLLTSTDTQYF.

The chain recombines TRBV28 with TRBJ2-1, with 10 bases lining up with TRBD2. This CDR3 region has 18 residues. V shed 4 bases, J shed 4 bases, and the junction held 13 bases outside the gene matches. CDR1 and CDR2 from the germline V gene are MDHEN and SYDVKM. The CDR3 DNA reads TGTGCCAGCAGTTCCCAGGGTGGGGCTAGCGGGAGATACAATGAGCAGTTCTTC. Protein sequence: CASSSQGGASGRYNEQFF.

This clone was seen only a few times. This sequence joins TRBV11-2 and TRBJ1-3, with 8 bases that match TRBD1. The CDR3 has 18 amino acids. Trimming removed 1 base from V and 4 bases from J; junction bases left unmatched: 12. CDR1 is SGHAT and CDR2 is FQNNGV in the germline V gene. The CDR3 DNA follows: TGTGCCAGCAGCTTAGCCCTCCTGACAGGGGAGGCCGGAAACACCATATATTTT. It specifies CASSLALLTGEAGNTIYF.

The table lists this clone with a count of one. The gene calls are TRBV7-9 and TRBJ2-1; possible D gene TRBD1, 5 bases. The CDR3 runs to 17 residues. V was trimmed by 8 bases and J by 7 bases, leaving 27 bases between them. Germline V gene lookup returns CDR1 SEHNR and CDR2 FQNEAQ (reference sequence). The CDR3 DNA reads TGTGCCAGCTCCCCCGCCAGACAGATCCAAAGGATAAATGAGCAGTTCTTC. This codes for CASSPARQIQRINEQFF.

In this sample, this clone turned up a few times. The J gene is TRBJ2-7, the V gene TRBV2; TRBD1 matches 9 bases. This CDR3 spans 14 amino acids. CDR1 SNHLY and CDR2 FYNNEI come from the germline V gene. J gave up 4 bases and V 4 bases, and 5 bases lay outside the gene matches. Here the CDR3 DNA reads TGTGCCAGCAGTGGGGGACAGGGTGATTACGAGCAGTACTTC. It is translated as CASSGGQGDYEQYF.

As regards this clone: The sample carries other DNA sequences with the same CDR3. The gene calls are TRBV7-2 and TRBJ1-1; 9 bases map to TRBD1. The J segment lost 5 bases and the V segment lost 5 bases, leaving 9 bases of the junction unmatched. The CDR3 consists of 15 residues. Germline V gene lookup returns CDR1 SGHTA and CDR2 FQGNSA. The CDR3 spells CASSPRGQGRTEAFF. The DNA of the CDR3 is TGTGCCAGCAGCCCCCGGGGACAGGGAAGGACTGAAGCTTTCTTT.

The V call is TRBV7-8, the J call TRBJ1-2; D perhaps matches TRBD1 (6 bases). Trimming cost V 5 bases and J 4 bases, with 17 bases left between them. Per germline, CDR1 SGHVS and CDR2 FQNEAQ. This CDR3 contains 15 residues. Here the CDR3 reads CASSLGQPLSYGYTF. For the CDR3, the DNA is TGTGCCAGCAGCCTGGGACAACCCCTTTCCTATGGCTACACCTTC.

The rearrangement joins TRBV18 to TRBJ2-5, with D maybe TRBD1 (6 bases). Trimming shortened V by 4 bases and J by 3 bases, and 6 bases separated the two germline ends. CDR3 length: 12 amino acids. Germline lookup yields CDR1 KGHSH and CDR2 LQKENI. The CDR3 bases are TGTGCCAGCTCACGACAGGAAGAGACCCAGTACTTC. Amino acids: CASSRQEETQYF.

This clone was seen just once. The chain's CDR3 is CASSPPGHTGELFF. The CDR3 DNA reads TGTGCCAGCTCACCTCCGGGTCACACCGGGGAGCTGTTTTTT. This chain joins TRBV18 and TRBJ2-2; D unclear. Germline CDR1 reads KGHSH; CDR2 reads LQKENI. The CDR3 extends over 14 amino acids. Trimming left V 3 bases short and J 3 bases short, with 8 bases between.

The V gene is TRBV4-2, the J gene TRBJ1-1; D uncertain. The CDR3 runs to 16 residues. The germline gives CDR1 LGHNA, CDR2 YNFKEQ. The germline V and J ends were trimmed by 0 bases and 0 bases, with 11 bases remaining between them. The CDR3 reads CASSQDYGGMNTEAFF. CDR3 nucleotide sequence: TGTGCCAGCAGCCAAGATTACGGCGGAATGAACACTGAAGCTTTCTTT.

This clone was observed a few times. The V and J genes are TRBV27 and TRBJ1-1, with no clear D. CDR3 length: 14 amino acids. V shed 7 bases and J shed 4 bases, with 16 bases lying between them. CDR1 is MNHEY and CDR2 is SMNVEV in the germline V gene (reference sequence). In DNA, the CDR3 is TGTGCCAGCATGGCTGGAAGGTGGAGCACTGAAGCTTTCTTT. Translation gives CASMAGRWSTEAFF.

V and J are TRBV27 and TRBJ1-5; possibly TRBD1 for D (6 bases). V was trimmed by 2 bases and J by 9 bases, leaving 17 bases between them. This CDR3 is 15 amino acids long. Germline V lookup: CDR1 MNHEY, CDR2 SMNVEV (reference sequence). CDR3 sequence: CASSLKGQPGGPQHF. The CDR3 DNA reads TGTGCCAGCAGTTTAAAAGGACAGCCCGGAGGGCCCCAGCATTTT.

The V and J genes are TRBV3-1 (or the pseudogene TRBV3-2) and TRBJ2-2; no clear D gene. CDR1 and CDR2 from the germline V gene are LGHDT and YNNKEL (reference sequence). The CDR3 is 15 amino acids. Trimming removed 6 bases from V and 0 bases from J, with 11 bases in between. The CDR3 protein is CASSPRQSNTGELFF. Written as DNA, the CDR3 is TGTGCCAGCAGTCCTAGGCAGTCGAACACCGGGGAGCTGTTTTTT.

V gene TRBV9 combines with J gene TRBJ1-1, with 11 bases lining up with TRBD1. The germline V gene has CDR1 SGDLS and CDR2 YYNGEE. The CDR3 length is 15 residues. V shed 3 bases, J shed 5 bases, and the junction held 6 bases outside the gene matches. The CDR3 is CASSDRWDRGTEAFF. The CDR3, as DNA: TGTGCCAGCAGCGACCGTTGGGACAGGGGGACTGAAGCTTTCTTT.

This rearrangement joins TRBV4-2 to TRBJ2-3, with D possibly being TRBD1 (5 bases). The CDR3 totals 13 residues. Trimming pared 0 bases from V and 4 bases from J, leaving 5 bases between. Looked up from germline, CDR1 is LGHNA and CDR2 is YNFKEQ. CDR3 bases: TGTGCCAGCAGCCAAGAGGGGCCAGATACGCAGTATTTT. It translates to CASSQEGPDTQYF.